This TCR beta chain was sequenced during a study of T cell responses to AZD1222 COVID-19 vaccine. In the case of this clone: Its target is not known.

From germline, CDR1 is SGHRS and CDR2 YFSETQ. The CDR3 is made up of 16 amino acids. V was shortened by 2 bases and J by 7 bases, with 21 bases between the two germline ends. TCRdb keeps only in-frame clones here, not all; method: immunoSEQ multiplex PCR. Here the sample spans about 140,000 clones, roughly 89% being singletons. Points from the study as a whole: The study reported that nearly half of spike-specific TCRs target unmutated variant regions. Spike-specific TCR breadth and depth rose after two AZD1222 doses. Donors in the cohort were predominantly white British and more often female, and clonal diversity was possibly underestimated. Without day 14 samples, only post-peak T cell repertoires were studied.

The gene calls are TRBV5-1 and TRBJ1-1, with D possibly TRBD1 on 5 matching bases. The starting material was peripheral blood, obtained on day 0 of AZD1222 vaccination. The origin of this receptor is an adult in good health. CDR3 residues: CASSFGRESRSSEAFF. CDR3 coding DNA: TGCGCCAGCAGCTTCGGCAGGGAGAGCCGGTCAAGTGAAGCTTTCTTT. The full variable domain, in which reference TRBV5-1 and TRBJ1-1 provide the parts outside the CDR3, is KAGVTQTPRYLIKTRGQQVTLSCSPISGHRSVSWYQQTPGQGLQFLFEYFSETQRNKGNFPGRFSGRQFSNSRSEMNVSTLELGDSALYLCASSFGRESRSSEAFFGQGTRLTVV.